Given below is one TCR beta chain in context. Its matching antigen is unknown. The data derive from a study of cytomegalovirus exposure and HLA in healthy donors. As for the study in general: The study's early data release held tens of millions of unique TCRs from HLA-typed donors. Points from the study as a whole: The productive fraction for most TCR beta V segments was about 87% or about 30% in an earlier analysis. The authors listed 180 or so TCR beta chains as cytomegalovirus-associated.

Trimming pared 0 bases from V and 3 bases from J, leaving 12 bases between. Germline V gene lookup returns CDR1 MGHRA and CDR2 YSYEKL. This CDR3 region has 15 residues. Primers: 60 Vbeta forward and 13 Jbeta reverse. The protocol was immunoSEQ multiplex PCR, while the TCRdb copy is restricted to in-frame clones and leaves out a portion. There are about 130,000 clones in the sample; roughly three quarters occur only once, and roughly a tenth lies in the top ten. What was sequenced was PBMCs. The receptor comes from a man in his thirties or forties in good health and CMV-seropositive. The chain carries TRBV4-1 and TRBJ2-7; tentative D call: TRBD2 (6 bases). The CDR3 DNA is TGCGCCAGCAGCCAAGATTTCCCGGAGGGCTACGAGCAGTACTTC. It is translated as CASSQDFPEGYEQYF.